This T cell receptor beta chain was identified during a study of cytomegalovirus exposure and HLA in healthy donors. Study results and limitations: Only CMV serostatus was available as immune exposure information.

As for this clone: Its antigen is as yet unknown.

It was with 60 Vbeta and 13 Jbeta primers that the PCR ran. Sequenced by immunoSEQ multiplex PCR; TCRdb stores in-frame clones only, minus some. The table has roughly 130,000 clones, less than 85% seen once. The source is a woman in her thirties or forties in good health and CMV-seropositive. The sequenced sample was PBMCs.

The chain's CDR3 is CASSLGLLNTEAFF. The CDR3 region has the DNA TGTGCCAGCAGCTTGGGACTGCTAAACACTGAAGCTTTCTTT. The genes are TRBV5-6 and TRBJ1-1; D uncertain. Per germline, CDR1 SGHDT and CDR2 YYEEEE. The V gene lost 0 bases and the J gene lost 2 bases, with 8 bases spanning the gap. The CDR3 runs to 14 residues.